This T cell receptor (beta chain) was captured by sequencing in a study of naive and memory T cell subsets. Study findings and constraints: Potentially, T cell activation and differentiation skew this RNA-based measurement.

The SP2 primer and nested alpha and beta constant region primers amplified ligated cDNA in four rounds. Reverse transcription of blood and skin TCR RNA was primed at alpha and beta constant regions. One entry per CDR3 protein, called by TCRdb with MiXCR from the 5' RACE reads. The top ten clones hold roughly 8.9% of a sample with 50,000 to 60,000 distinct CDR3 sequences, 6% to 8% of them seen once. This clonotype was seen ten or more times. Its antigen remains unidentified. Between the trimmed V and J ends, which lost 4 bases and 0 bases, there was a span of 10 bases. The CDR3 runs 14 residues. The germline V gene encodes CDR1 SGHRS and CDR2 YFSETQ. The library had UMIs added by 3' ligation of an oligonucleotide to TCR cDNA. Whole blood, 2.5 ml, came from adult healthy volunteers.

This chain joins TRBV5-1 and TRBJ1-1; D remains ambiguous. The clonotype originates from a female donor in good health. CDR3 coding DNA: TGCGCCAGCAGCACCGACGGCTTGAACACTGAAGCTTTCTTT. Encoded protein: CASSTDGLNTEAFF.